The rows below give T cell receptor beta chains drawn from one sample of a study of blood T cell repertoires in COVID-19. This table comes from immunoSEQ multiplex PCR, and its TCRdb copy is limited to in-frame clones, with some not included. The repertoire holds more than 130,000 clones, with more than 80% as singletons. The specimen sequenced was peripheral blood. Receptor source: a human donor in a cohort sampled during active COVID-19. The CDR3 runs from the conserved cysteine through the conserved F or W. The order of the fields is clone size, D gene, V gene, J gene, CDR3 DNA, CDR3 protein. D genes are given only for firm matches. Size tells how often a clone was seen (once, few, many) or the class of an expanded clone, and some rows leave it out.

NA	TRBD2	TRBV9	TRBJ2-7	TGTGCCAGCAGCGTTATATGCGGGGGGGTAATAGAGCAGTACTTC	CASSVICGGVIEQYF
NA	TRBD2	TRBV18	TRBJ2-5	TGTGCCAGCTCACCTGGACTAGTCGGGGAGACCCAGTACTTC	CASSPGLVGETQYF
NA	NA	TRBV27	TRBJ1-2	TGTGCCAGCAGTTTATCGGGGGCATCTAACTATGGCTACACCTTC	CASSLSGASNYGYTF
NA	NA	TRBV6-5	TRBJ1-1	TGTGCCAGCAGTTTCCATTCTGAAGCTTTCTTT	CASSFHSEAFF
NA	TRBD1	TRBV19	TRBJ1-5	TGTGCCAGTAGCCTAACCGGGACAGAGCTAGGGAAGCCCCAGCATTTT	CASSLTGTELGKPQHF
few	NA	TRBV6-2/TRBV6-3	TRBJ1-5	TGTGCCAGCAGTTACTCTGGGGAGATGGGCAATCAGCCCCAGCATTTT	CASSYSGEMGNQPQHF
NA	NA	TRBV15	TRBJ2-2	TGTGCCACCAGCAGAGACGCCGTACTCACCGGGGAGCTGTTTTTT	CATSRDAVLTGELFF
NA	TRBD1	TRBV27	TRBJ2-7	TGTGCCAGCAGAGTGACAGGGCGTGAGCAGTACTTC	CASRVTGREQYF
NA	TRBD1	TRBV28	TRBJ2-6	TGTGCCAGCAGCCAGACAGGGGCTGGGGCCAACGTCCTGACTTTC	CASSQTGAGANVLTF
NA	NA	TRBV14	TRBJ1-2	TGTGCCAGCAGCCAAGACAACAGGAACTATGGCTACACCTTC	CASSQDNRNYGYTF
NA	NA	TRBV6-5	TRBJ1-5	TGTGCCAGCAGCGCGGTCGTACAGGGTAATCAGCCCCAGCATTTT	CASSAVVQGNQPQHF
few	NA	TRBV6-5	TRBJ1-5	TGTGCCAGCAGTTCCAGACAGCCTAGCAATCAGCCCCAGCATTTT	CASSSRQPSNQPQHF
NA	TRBD1	TRBV5-1	TRBJ2-7	TGCGCCACTACGGGACAGGGAACGGGCGAGCAGTACTTC	CATTGQGTGEQYF
NA	NA	TRBV9	TRBJ1-1	TGTGCCAGCAGCGCGGGGTTGAACACTGAAGCTTTCTTT	CASSAGLNTEAFF
NA	TRBD2	TRBV6-6	TRBJ2-7	TGTGCCAGCAGTAACAGACTAGCGGGGGATCACGAGCAGTACTTC	CASSNRLAGDHEQYF
NA	TRBD1	TRBV13	TRBJ1-2	TGTGCCAGCAGCTTCGACAGGGGAACTGGCTACACCTTC	CASSFDRGTGYTF
NA	TRBD1	TRBV6-2/TRBV6-3	TRBJ1-3	TGTGCCAGCAGCTTGGACAGGGTCGGAAACACCATATATTTT	CASSLDRVGNTIYF
NA	NA	TRBV7-9	TRBJ2-5	TGTGCCAGCAGCTTTTCGCAAGGACAGACCCTCCGGTACTTC	CASSFSQGQTLRYF
NA	NA	TRBV11-2	TRBJ1-1	TGTGCCAGCAGCTTATCAGGGAACACTGAAGCTTTCTTT	CASSLSGNTEAFF
NA	TRBD1	TRBV6-5	TRBJ1-6	TGTGCCAGCAGGGGGACAGGAGGGCCTAATTCACCCCTCCACTTT	CASRGTGGPNSPLHF
many	NA	TRBV19	TRBJ1-6	TGTGCCAGTAGTATTCGGGGACTAAATTCACCCCTCCACTTT	CASSIRGLNSPLHF